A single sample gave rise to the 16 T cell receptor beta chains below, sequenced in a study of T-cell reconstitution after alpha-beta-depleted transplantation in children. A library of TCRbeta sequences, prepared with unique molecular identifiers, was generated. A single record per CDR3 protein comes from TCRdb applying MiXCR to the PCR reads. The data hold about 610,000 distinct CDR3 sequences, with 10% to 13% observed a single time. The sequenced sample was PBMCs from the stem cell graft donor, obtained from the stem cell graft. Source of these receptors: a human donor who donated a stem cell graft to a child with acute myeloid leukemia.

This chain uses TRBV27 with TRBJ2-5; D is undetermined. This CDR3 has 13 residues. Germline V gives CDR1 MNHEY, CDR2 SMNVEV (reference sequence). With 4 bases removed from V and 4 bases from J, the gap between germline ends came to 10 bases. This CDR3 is CASSWSSLETQYF. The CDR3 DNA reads TGTGCCAGCAGTTGGAGTTCACTAGAGACCCAGTACTTC.

CDR3 loop: CSAFARQGRGETQYF. For the CDR3, the DNA is TGCAGTGCGTTTGCTCGGCAGGGGCGCGGGGAGACCCAGTACTTC. V is TRBV20-1 and J is TRBJ2-5, with a weak D call TRBD1 (6 bases). Trimming removed 6 bases at V and 5 bases at J, with 22 bases between. This CDR3 comprises 15 residues. CDR1 and CDR2 (germline): DFQATT, SNEGSKA (reference sequence).

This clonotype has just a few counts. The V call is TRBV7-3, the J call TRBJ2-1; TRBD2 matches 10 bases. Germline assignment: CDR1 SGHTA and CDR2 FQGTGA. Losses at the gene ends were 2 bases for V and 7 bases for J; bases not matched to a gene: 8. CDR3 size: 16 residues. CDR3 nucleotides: TGTGCCAGCAGCTTACTACTAGCGGGAAGGAGGAATGAGCAGTTCTTC. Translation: CASSLLLAGRRNEQFF.

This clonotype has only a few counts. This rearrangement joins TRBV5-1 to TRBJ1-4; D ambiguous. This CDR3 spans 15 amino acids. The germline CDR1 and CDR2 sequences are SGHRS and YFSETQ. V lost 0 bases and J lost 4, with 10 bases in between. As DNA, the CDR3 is TGCGCCAGCAGCTTGGTGGTAGGGAATAATGAAAAACTGTTTTTT. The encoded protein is CASSLVVGNNEKLFF. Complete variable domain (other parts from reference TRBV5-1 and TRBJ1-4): KAGVTQTPRYLIKTRGQQVTLSCSPISGHRSVSWYQQTPGQGLQFLFEYFSETQRNKGNFPGRFSGRQFSNSRSEMNVSTLELGDSALYLCASSLVVGNNEKLFFGSGTQLSVL.

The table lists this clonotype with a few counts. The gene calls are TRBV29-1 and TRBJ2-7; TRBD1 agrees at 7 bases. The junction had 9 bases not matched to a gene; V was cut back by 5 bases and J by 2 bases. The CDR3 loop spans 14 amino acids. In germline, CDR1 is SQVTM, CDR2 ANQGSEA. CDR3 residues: CSVSETGTAYEQYF. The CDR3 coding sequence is TGCAGCGTTTCCGAGACCGGGACAGCCTACGAGCAGTACTTC.

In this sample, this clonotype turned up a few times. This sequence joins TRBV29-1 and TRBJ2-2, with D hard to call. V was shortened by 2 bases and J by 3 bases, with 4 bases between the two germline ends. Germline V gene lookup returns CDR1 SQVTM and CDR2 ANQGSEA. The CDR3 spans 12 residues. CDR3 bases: TGCAGCGTTGAATCTGACACCGGGGAGCTGTTTTTT. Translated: CSVESDTGELFF.

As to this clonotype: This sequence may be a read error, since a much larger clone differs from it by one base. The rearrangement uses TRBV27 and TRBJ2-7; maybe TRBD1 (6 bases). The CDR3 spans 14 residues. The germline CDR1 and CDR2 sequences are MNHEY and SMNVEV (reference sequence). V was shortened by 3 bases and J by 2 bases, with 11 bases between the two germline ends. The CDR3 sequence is CASSFREGAYEQYF. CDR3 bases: TGTGCCAGCAGTTTTCGAGAGGGGGCCTACGAGCAGTACTTC.

The CDR3 DNA reads as TGTGCCTGGAAGATCGACGGGAGCTCCTACGAGCAGTACTTC. Its protein product is CAWKIDGSSYEQYF. The rearrangement uses TRBV30 and TRBJ2-7, with D maybe TRBD2 (6 bases). Germline values: CDR1 GTSNPN, CDR2 SVGIG (reference sequence). V gave up 4 bases and J gave up 0 bases, with 13 bases separating them. This CDR3 has 14 residues.

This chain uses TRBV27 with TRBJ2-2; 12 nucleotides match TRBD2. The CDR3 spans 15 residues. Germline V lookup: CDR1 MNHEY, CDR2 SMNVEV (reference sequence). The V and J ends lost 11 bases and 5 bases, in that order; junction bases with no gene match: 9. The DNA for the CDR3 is TGTGCCTGCCGGACTAGCGGGACAGTTACCGGGGAGCTGTTTTTT. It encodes CACRTSGTVTGELFF.

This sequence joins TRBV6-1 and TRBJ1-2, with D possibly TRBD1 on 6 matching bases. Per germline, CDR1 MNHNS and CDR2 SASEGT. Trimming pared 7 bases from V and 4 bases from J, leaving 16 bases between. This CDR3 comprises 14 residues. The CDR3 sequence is CASTQGPDIYGYTF. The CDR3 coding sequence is TGTGCCAGCACTCAGGGGCCTGATATCTATGGCTACACCTTC.

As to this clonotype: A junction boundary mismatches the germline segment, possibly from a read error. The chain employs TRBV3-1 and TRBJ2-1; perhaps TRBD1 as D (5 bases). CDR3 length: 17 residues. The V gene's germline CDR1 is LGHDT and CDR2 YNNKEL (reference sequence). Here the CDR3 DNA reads TGTGCCAGCACCCAAGAACCGGCGCCTAGGGGATACAATGAGCAGTTCTTC. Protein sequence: CASTQEPAPRGYNEQFF.

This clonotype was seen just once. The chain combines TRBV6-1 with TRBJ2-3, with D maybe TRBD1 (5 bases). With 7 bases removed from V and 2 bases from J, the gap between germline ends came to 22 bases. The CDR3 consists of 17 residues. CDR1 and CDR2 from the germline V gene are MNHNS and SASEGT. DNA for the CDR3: TGTGCCAGCATATTATCCTGGGGCCGAAGGAACACAGATACGCAGTATTTT. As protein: CASILSWGRRNTDTQYF.

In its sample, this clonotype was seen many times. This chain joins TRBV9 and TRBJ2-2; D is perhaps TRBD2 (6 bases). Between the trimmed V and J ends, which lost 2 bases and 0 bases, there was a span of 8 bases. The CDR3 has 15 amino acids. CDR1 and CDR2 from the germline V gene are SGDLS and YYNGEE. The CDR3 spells CASSVGLTNTGELFF. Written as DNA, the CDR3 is TGTGCCAGCAGCGTTGGACTAACGAACACCGGGGAGCTGTTTTTT.

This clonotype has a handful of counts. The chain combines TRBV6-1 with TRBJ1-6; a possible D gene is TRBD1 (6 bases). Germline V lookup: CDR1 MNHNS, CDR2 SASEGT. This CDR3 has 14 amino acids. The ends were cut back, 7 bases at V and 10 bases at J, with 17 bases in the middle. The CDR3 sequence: CASTQVGHRSPLHF. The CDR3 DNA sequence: TGTGCCAGCACCCAGGTGGGACACCGGTCACCCCTCCACTTT.

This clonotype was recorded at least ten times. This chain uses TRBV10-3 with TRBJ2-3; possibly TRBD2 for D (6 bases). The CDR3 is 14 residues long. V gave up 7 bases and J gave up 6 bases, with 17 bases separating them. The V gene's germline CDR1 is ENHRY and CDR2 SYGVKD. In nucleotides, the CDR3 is TGTGCCATCAAAGGATTAGCGGCTACGGATACGCAGTATTTT. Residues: CAIKGLAATDTQYF.

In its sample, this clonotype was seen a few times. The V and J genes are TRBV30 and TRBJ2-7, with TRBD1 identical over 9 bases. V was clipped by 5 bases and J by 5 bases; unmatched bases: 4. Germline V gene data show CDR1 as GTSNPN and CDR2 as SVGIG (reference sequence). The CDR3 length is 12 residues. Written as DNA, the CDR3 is TGTGCCTGGGACAGGGGGTCCCACGAGCAGTACTTC. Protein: CAWDRGSHEQYF.